This entry describes one T cell receptor beta chain. Germline assignment: CDR1 SGHAT and CDR2 FQNNGV. V lost 5 bases, J lost 0 bases, and 4 bases lay in between. The CDR3 is 12 amino acids. The repertoire was sequenced with immunoSEQ multiplex PCR; TCRdb's copy has only in-frame clones and lacks some. The sample has 93,000 or so clones, roughly four fifths seen once. These data come from a study of T cell clones after liver transplantation. The chain combines TRBV11-2 with TRBJ1-1; no firm D call. The TCR sequence derives from a human patient who received a liver transplant. The graft donor may have contributed some T cells. The source material was CD4+ T cells from blood, sampled about 50 months after liver transplant. As DNA, the CDR3 is TGTGCCAGCAGCCCGGTGAACACTGAAGCTTTCTTT. Residues: CASSPVNTEAFF.